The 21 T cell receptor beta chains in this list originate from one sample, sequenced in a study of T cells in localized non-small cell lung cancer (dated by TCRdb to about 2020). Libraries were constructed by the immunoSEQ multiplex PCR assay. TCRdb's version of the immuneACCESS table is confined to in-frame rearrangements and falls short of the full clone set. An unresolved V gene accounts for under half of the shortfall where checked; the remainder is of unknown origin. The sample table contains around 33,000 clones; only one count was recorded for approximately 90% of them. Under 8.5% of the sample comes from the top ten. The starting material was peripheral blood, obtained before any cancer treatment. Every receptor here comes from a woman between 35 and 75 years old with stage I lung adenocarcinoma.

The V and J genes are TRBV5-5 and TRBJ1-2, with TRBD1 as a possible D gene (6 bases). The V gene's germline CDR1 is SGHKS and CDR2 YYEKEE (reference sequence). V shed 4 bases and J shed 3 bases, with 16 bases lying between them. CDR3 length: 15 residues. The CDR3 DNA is TGTGCCAGCAGCGTGGACAGTGGGGGCGACTATGGCTACACCTTC. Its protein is CASSVDSGGDYGYTF.

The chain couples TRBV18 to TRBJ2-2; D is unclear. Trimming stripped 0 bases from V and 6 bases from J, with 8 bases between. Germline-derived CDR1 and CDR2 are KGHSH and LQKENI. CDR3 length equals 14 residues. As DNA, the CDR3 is TGTGCCAGCTCACCACCGGGTCTCGCCGGGGAGCTGTTTTTT. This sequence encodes CASSPPGLAGELFF.

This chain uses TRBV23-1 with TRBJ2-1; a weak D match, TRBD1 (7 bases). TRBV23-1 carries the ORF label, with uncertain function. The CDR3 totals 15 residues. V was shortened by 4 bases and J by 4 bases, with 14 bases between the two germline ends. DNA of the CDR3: TGCGCCAGCAGTCCGCGGGACAGATCTTACAATGAGCAGTTCTTC. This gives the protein CASSPRDRSYNEQFF.

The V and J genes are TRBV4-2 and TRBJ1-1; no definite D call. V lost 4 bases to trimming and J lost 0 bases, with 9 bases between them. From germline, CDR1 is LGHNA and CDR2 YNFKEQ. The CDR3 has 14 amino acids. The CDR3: CASSLDKMNTEAFF. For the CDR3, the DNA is TGTGCCAGCAGCCTCGACAAGATGAACACTGAAGCTTTCTTT.

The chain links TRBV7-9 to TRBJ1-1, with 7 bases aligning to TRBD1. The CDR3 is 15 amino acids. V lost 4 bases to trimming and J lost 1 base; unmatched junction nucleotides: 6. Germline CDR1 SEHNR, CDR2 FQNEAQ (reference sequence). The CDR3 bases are TGTGCCAGCAGCTCTTCAGGGGGGTCGAACACTGAAGCTTTCTTT. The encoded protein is CASSSSGGSNTEAFF. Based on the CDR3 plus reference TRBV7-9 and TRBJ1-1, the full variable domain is DTGVSQNPRHKITKRGQNVTFRCDPISEHNRLYWYRQTLGQGPEFLTYFQNEAQLEKSRLLSDRFSAERPKGSFSTLEIQRTEQGDSAMYLCASSSSGGSNTEAFFGQGTRLTVV.

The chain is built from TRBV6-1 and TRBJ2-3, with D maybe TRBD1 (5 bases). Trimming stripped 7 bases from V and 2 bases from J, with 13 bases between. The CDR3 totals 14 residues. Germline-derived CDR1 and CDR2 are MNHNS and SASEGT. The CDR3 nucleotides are TGTGCCAGCACCTCAAGGGGAAACACAGATACGCAGTATTTT. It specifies CASTSRGNTDTQYF.

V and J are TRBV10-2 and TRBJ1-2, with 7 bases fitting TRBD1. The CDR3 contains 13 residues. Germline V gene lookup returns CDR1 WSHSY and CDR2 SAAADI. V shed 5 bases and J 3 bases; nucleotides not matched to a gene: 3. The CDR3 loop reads CASSRQGDYGYTF. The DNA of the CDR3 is TGCGCCAGCAGTCGACAGGGAGACTATGGCTACACCTTC.

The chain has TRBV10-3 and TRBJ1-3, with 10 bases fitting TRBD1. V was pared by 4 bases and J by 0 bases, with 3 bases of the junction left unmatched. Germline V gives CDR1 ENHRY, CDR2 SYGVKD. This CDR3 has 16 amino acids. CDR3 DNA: TGTGCCATCAGTGTAAGACAGGGGGCCTCTGGAAACACCATATATTTT. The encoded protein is CAISVRQGASGNTIYF.

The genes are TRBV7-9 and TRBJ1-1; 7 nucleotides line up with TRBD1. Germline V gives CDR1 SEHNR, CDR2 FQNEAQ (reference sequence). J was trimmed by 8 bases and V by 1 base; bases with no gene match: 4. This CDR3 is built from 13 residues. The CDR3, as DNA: TGTGCCAGCAGCTTAGAGGGGGCAGGCGAAGCTTTCTTT. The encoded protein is CASSLEGAGEAFF.

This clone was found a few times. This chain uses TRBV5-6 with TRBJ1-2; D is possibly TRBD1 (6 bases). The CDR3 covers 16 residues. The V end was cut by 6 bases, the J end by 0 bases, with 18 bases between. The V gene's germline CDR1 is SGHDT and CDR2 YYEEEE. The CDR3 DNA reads TGTGCCAGCAACATAGGGGGTTTTACGACTAACTATGGCTACACCTTC. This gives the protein CASNIGGFTTNYGYTF.

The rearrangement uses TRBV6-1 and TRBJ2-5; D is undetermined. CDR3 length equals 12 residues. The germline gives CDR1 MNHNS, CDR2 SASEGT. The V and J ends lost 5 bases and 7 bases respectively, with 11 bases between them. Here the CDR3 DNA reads TGTGCCAGCAGTACGGATAGTGGGACCCAGTACTTC. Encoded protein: CASSTDSGTQYF.

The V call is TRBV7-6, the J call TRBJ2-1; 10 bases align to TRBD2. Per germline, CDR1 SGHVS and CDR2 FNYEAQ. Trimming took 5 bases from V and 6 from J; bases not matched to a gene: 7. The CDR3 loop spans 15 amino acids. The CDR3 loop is CASSRSGGIANEQFF. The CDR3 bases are TGTGCCAGCAGCCGTAGCGGGGGGATAGCCAATGAGCAGTTCTTC.

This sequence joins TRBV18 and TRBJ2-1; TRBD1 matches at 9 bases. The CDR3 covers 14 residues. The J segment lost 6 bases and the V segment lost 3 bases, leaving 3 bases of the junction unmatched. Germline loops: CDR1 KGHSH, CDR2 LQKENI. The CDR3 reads CASSPGQGINEQFF. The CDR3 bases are TGTGCCAGCTCACCGGGACAGGGTATCAATGAGCAGTTCTTC. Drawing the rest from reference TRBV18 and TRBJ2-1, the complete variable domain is NAGVMQNPRHLVRRRGQEARLRCSPMKGHSHVYWYRQLPEEGLKFMVYLQKENIIDESGMPKERFSAEFPKEGPSILRIQQVVRGDSAAYFCASSPGQGINEQFFGPGTRLTVL.

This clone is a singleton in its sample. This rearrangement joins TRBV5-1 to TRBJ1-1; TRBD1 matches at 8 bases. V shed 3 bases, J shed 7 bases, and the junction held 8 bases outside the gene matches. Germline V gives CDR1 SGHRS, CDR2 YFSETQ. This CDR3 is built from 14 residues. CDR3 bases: TGCGCCAGCAGCTGGGGACAGGTCGGGGGTGAAGCTTTCTTT. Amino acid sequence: CASSWGQVGGEAFF.

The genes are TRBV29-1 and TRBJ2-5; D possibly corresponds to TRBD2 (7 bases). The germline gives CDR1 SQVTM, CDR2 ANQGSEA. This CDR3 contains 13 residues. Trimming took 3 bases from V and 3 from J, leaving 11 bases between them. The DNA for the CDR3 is TGCAGCGTTGAGAGGGGGGGAGAAGAGACCCAGTACTTC. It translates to CSVERGGEETQYF.

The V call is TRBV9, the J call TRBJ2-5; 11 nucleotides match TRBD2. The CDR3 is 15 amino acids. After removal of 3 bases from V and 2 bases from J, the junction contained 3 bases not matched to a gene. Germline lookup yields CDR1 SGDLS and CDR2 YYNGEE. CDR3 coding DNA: TGTGCCAGCAGCGGTAGACTAGCGGGGCAAGAGACCCAGTACTTC. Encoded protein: CASSGRLAGQETQYF.

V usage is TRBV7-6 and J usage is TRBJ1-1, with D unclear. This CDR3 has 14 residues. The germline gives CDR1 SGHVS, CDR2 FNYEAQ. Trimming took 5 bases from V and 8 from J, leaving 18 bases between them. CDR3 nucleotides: TGTGCCAGCAGCCCAGCGTCTGACGGCACCGAAGCTTTCTTT. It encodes CASSPASDGTEAFF.

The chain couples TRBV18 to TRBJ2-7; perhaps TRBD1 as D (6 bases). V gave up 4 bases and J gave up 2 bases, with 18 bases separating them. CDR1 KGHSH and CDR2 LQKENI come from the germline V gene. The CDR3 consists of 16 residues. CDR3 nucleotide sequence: TGTGCCAGCTCACGGGGGAGAGCCGGGACAACCTACGAGCAGTACTTC. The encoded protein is CASSRGRAGTTYEQYF.

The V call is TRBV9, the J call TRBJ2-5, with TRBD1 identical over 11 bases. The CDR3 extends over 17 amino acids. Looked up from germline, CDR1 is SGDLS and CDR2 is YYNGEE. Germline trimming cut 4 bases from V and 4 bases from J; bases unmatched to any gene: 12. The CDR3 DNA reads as TGTGCCAGCAGCCCCAGGGGACAGGGGGACGAGGGAGAGACCCAGTACTTC. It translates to CASSPRGQGDEGETQYF. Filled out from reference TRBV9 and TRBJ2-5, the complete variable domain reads DSGVTQTPKHLITATGQRVTLRCSPRSGDLSVYWYQQSLDQGLQFLIQYYNGEERAKGNILERFSAQQFPDLHSELNLSSLELGDSALYFCASSPRGQGDEGETQYFGPGTRLLVL.

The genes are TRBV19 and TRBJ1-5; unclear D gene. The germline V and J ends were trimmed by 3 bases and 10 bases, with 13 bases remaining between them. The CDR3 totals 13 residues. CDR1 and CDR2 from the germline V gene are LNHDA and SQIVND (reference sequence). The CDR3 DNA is TGTGCCAGTAGTATGCCCCTGATCAGCCCCCAGCATTTT. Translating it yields CASSMPLISPQHF. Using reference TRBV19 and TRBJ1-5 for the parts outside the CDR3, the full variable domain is DGGITQSPKYLFRKEGQNVTLSCEQNLNHDAMYWYRQDPGQGLRLIYYSQIVNDFQKGDIAEGYSVSREKKESFPLTVTSAQKNPTAFYLCASSMPLISPQHFGDGTRLSIL.

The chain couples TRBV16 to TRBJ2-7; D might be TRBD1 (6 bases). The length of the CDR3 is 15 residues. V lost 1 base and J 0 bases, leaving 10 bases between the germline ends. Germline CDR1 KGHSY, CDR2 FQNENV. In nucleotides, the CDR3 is TGTGCCAGCAGCCAATACACAGGGAGCTCCTACGAGCAGTACTTC. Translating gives CASSQYTGSSYEQYF.